A single sample gave rise to the 26 T cell receptor beta chains below, sequenced in a study of sequential checkpoint blockade in melanoma. The table came from immunoSEQ multiplex PCR; TCRdb's copy has only in-frame clones and leaves some out. The sample holds approximately 11,000 clones, 76% seen once. Treatment specified: randomized to nivolumab then ipilimumab (arm A) or the reverse (arm B). This sample comprised CD8+ T cells sorted from blood (inferred from file names), obtained from a patient given nivolumab and ipilimumab in sequence. Every receptor here comes from a human donor with melanoma.

The chain recombines TRBV4-3 with TRBJ2-7; TRBD1 might be the D (6 bases). Trimming removed 1 base from V and 3 bases from J, with 13 bases in between. Germline V CDR1 and CDR2: LGHNA, YSLEER. The CDR3 covers 15 residues. The CDR3 nucleotides read TGCGCCAGCAGCCAAGGGGACAACAGTTTCTACGAGCAGTACTTC. Its protein is CASSQGDNSFYEQYF.

This chain uses TRBV7-9 with TRBJ2-7; 7 nucleotides agree with TRBD1. The CDR3 loop spans 16 amino acids. Germline values: CDR1 SEHNR, CDR2 FQNEAQ (reference sequence). After removal of 5 bases from V and 1 base from J, the junction contained 11 bases not matched to a gene. The chain's CDR3 is CASSIPGQKFSYEQYF. CDR3 nucleotides: TGTGCCAGCAGCATACCGGGACAGAAATTTTCCTACGAGCAGTACTTC.

This clone was recorded a few times. Other DNA sequences in the sample encode the same CDR3. CDR3 DNA: TGTGCCAGCAGCTTACATGATAGTGGGGCAAGGACTGAAGCTTTCTTT. Encoded protein: CASSLHDSGARTEAFF. The J gene is TRBJ1-1, the V gene TRBV7-9; TRBD1 might be the D (5 bases). The V end was cut by 2 bases, the J end by 5 bases, with 18 bases between. The CDR3 contains 16 residues. Germline CDR1 SEHNR, CDR2 FQNEAQ (reference sequence). Full variable domain (rest looked up from reference TRBV7-9 and TRBJ1-1): DTGVSQNPRHKITKRGQNVTFRCDPISEHNRLYWYRQTLGQGPEFLTYFQNEAQLEKSRLLSDRFSAERPKGSFSTLEIQRTEQGDSAMYLCASSLHDSGARTEAFFGQGTRLTVV.

This clone was seen once. The V call is TRBV7-8, the J call TRBJ1-2, with 9 nucleotides matching TRBD1. Trimming removed 8 bases from V and 6 bases from J; junction bases left unmatched: 1. Looked up from germline, CDR1 is SGHVS and CDR2 is FQNEAQ. The CDR3 length is 11 residues. Here the CDR3 DNA reads TGTGCCAGCTGGACAGGGGATGGCTACACCTTC. Its protein product is CASWTGDGYTF. Supplemented by reference TRBV7-8 and TRBJ1-2, the full variable domain reads GAGVSQSPRYKVAKRGQDVALRCDPISGHVSLFWYQQALGQGPEFLTYFQNEAQLDKSGLPSDRFFAERPEGSVSTLKIQRTQQEDSAVYLCASWTGDGYTFGSGTRLTVV.

The J gene is TRBJ1-5, the V gene TRBV7-6, with a possible D match to TRBD1 (5 bases). Germline-derived CDR1 and CDR2 are SGHVS and FNYEAQ. With 5 bases removed from V and 4 bases from J, the gap between germline ends came to 9 bases. This CDR3 is built from 13 residues. CDR3 region: CASSPGGNQPQHF. The CDR3, as DNA: TGTGCCAGCAGCCCGGGGGGAAATCAGCCCCAGCATTTT.

The chain couples TRBV7-9 to TRBJ2-7; D possibly corresponds to TRBD2 (5 bases). Germline V gene sequence: CDR1 SEHNR, CDR2 FQNEAQ (reference sequence). CDR3 size: 14 residues. V dropped 7 bases and J dropped 4 bases, with 17 bases sitting between them. CDR3 in amino acids: CASTEGHSGYEQYF. In DNA form, the CDR3 reads TGTGCCAGCACCGAAGGCCACAGCGGATACGAGCAGTACTTC.

About this clone itself: This CDR3 is also generated by other DNA sequences in the sample. The rearrangement links TRBV28 to TRBJ2-7; D unresolved. There are 13 residues in the CDR3. CDR1 MDHEN and CDR2 SYDVKM come from the germline V gene. Trimming shortened V by 4 bases and J by 7 bases, and 14 bases separated the two germline ends. The CDR3 sequence is CASSSGVSYEQYF. CDR3 DNA sequence: TGTGCCAGCAGTTCCGGAGTGTCTTATGAGCAGTACTTC.

The V and J genes are TRBV7-9 and TRBJ2-7; 14 bases fit TRBD2. The V gene end was trimmed by 1 base and the J gene end by 13 bases; junction bases not matched to a gene: 9. Germline-derived CDR1 and CDR2 are SEHNR and FQNEAQ (reference sequence). The CDR3 contains 15 residues. Written as DNA, the CDR3 is TGTGCCAGCAGCTTAGGTCCGGGACTAGCGGGGGCCTCTTACTTC. Translating it yields CASSLGPGLAGASYF. The entire variable domain, with the rest obtained from reference TRBV7-9 and TRBJ2-7, is as follows: DTGVSQNPRHKITKRGQNVTFRCDPISEHNRLYWYRQTLGQGPEFLTYFQNEAQLEKSRLLSDRFSAERPKGSFSTLEIQRTEQGDSAMYLCASSLGPGLAGASYFGPGTRLTVT.

In its sample, this clone is medium-sized. J is TRBJ2-7 and V is TRBV4-3, with a possible D match to TRBD1 (7 bases). This CDR3 spans 15 amino acids. With 0 bases removed from V and 3 bases from J, the gap between germline ends came to 12 bases. CDR1 and CDR2 from the germline V gene are LGHNA and YSLEER. CDR3 sequence reads: CASSQDQGGSYEQYF. CDR3 in DNA: TGCGCCAGCAGCCAAGACCAGGGGGGAAGCTACGAGCAGTACTTC.

The chain carries TRBV29-1 and TRBJ1-1; D might be TRBD1 (5 bases). This CDR3 has 15 amino acids. V lost 0 bases and J lost 3, with 14 bases in between. Germline V lookup: CDR1 SQVTM, CDR2 ANQGSEA. The CDR3 region has the DNA TGCAGCGTTGAAGATATTTCAGGGCGGCACACTGAAGCTTTCTTT. It translates to CSVEDISGRHTEAFF.

V gene TRBV4-1 combines with J gene TRBJ2-7, with D uncertain. The CDR3 consists of 13 residues. Trimming cost V 0 bases and J 4 bases, with 7 bases left between them. CDR1 MGHRA and CDR2 YSYEKL come from the germline V gene. For the CDR3, the DNA is TGCGCCAGCAGCCAAGATGGCAAGTACGAGCAGTACTTC. Translating gives CASSQDGKYEQYF.

This chain connects TRBV10-2 to TRBJ1-6, with TRBD1 matching 9 bases. With 6 bases clipped from V and 7 bases from J, the junction kept 13 bases outside the gene matches. The CDR3 has 17 residues. CDR1 and CDR2 (germline): WSHSY, SAAADI. CDR3 loop: CASSSGQGLVGNSPLHF. CDR3 nucleotide sequence: TGCGCCAGCAGCTCGGGACAGGGACTGGTTGGCAATTCACCCCTCCACTTT.

The chain couples TRBV19 to TRBJ2-7; 8 bases map to TRBD1. The CDR3 is 12 residues long. V lost 8 bases to trimming and J lost 1 base; unmatched junction nucleotides: 1. The V gene's germline CDR1 is LNHDA and CDR2 SQIVND (reference sequence). This CDR3 is CASGQGSYEQYF. Written as DNA, the CDR3 is TGTGCCAGTGGACAGGGTTCCTACGAGCAGTACTTC. Looking up the rest from reference TRBV19 and TRBJ2-7 gives the full variable domain: DGGITQSPKYLFRKEGQNVTLSCEQNLNHDAMYWYRQDPGQGLRLIYYSQIVNDFQKGDIAEGYSVSREKKESFPLTVTSAQKNPTAFYLCASGQGSYEQYFGPGTRLTVT.

The chain recombines TRBV9 with TRBJ2-7, with D tentatively TRBD1 (5 bases). This CDR3 has 14 amino acids. Germline assignment: CDR1 SGDLS and CDR2 YYNGEE. V was pared by 4 bases and J by 2 bases, with 13 bases between. The CDR3 sequence: CASSPGAGAYEQYF. Here the CDR3 DNA reads TGTGCCAGCAGCCCTGGGGCAGGAGCCTACGAGCAGTACTTC.

The genes are TRBV6-1 and TRBJ2-7; TRBD1 aligns across 7 bases. CDR1 is MNHNS and CDR2 is SASEGT in the germline V gene. The CDR3 totals 14 residues. Trimming removed 7 bases from V and 0 bases from J; junction bases left unmatched: 6. CDR3 sequence reads: CASTGGRSSYEQYF. CDR3 DNA: TGTGCCAGCACAGGGGGACGTAGCTCCTACGAGCAGTACTTC.

This clone is a singleton in its sample. The V gene is TRBV7-2, the J gene TRBJ1-6; D is possibly TRBD1 (5 bases). The V gene's germline CDR1 is SGHTA and CDR2 FQGNSA. This CDR3 has 17 amino acids. The ends were cut back, 2 bases at V and 9 bases at J, with 20 bases in the middle. The CDR3 region has the DNA TGTGCCAGCAGCTTAAACCTGCTCCGGGACTCCAGTTCACCCCTCCACTTT. Protein product: CASSLNLLRDSSSPLHF.

The chain carries TRBV7-2 and TRBJ2-1; tentatively, D is TRBD1 (5 bases). The germline V gene has CDR1 SGHTA and CDR2 FQGNSA. Deletions cut 4 bases from V and 1 base from J, with 14 bases between. The CDR3 is made up of 16 amino acids. DNA for the CDR3: TGTGCCAGCAGCTCATTTGCAGGGAAGTCCTACAATGAGCAGTTCTTC. It yields the protein CASSSFAGKSYNEQFF.

The rearrangement joins TRBV2 to TRBJ2-2; a possible D gene is TRBD2 (5 bases). CDR3 size: 14 residues. The V gene lost 5 bases and the J gene lost 7 bases, with 14 bases spanning the gap. Germline V gene data show CDR1 as SNHLY and CDR2 as FYNNEI. CDR3 protein: CASSTRDEGGELFF. The CDR3 DNA follows: TGTGCCAGCAGTACTAGAGATGAGGGCGGGGAGCTGTTTTTT. The full variable domain, completed using reference TRBV2 and TRBJ2-2, is EPEVTQTPSHQVTQMGQEVILRCVPISNHLYFYWYRQILGQKVEFLVSFYNNEISEKSEIFDDQFSVERPDGSNFTLKIRSTKLEDSAMYFCASSTRDEGGELFFGEGSRLTVL.

This chain connects TRBV4-1 to TRBJ2-7; 10 bases align to TRBD2. V lost 1 base and J lost 3; bases outside the gene matches: 0. CDR1 is MGHRA, CDR2 YSYEKL, per germline. There are 14 residues in the CDR3. This chain's CDR3 is CASSQGLAGYEQYF. The CDR3 nucleotides are TGCGCCAGCAGCCAAGGACTAGCGGGCTACGAGCAGTACTTC.

In its sample, this clone is medium-sized. J is TRBJ2-6 and V is TRBV5-1; 7 bases line up with TRBD1. CDR1 and CDR2 from the germline V gene are SGHRS and YFSETQ. The ends lost 4 bases at V and 10 bases at J; junction bases unmatched: 11. The CDR3 has 15 residues. CDR3 sequence (DNA): TGCGCCAGCAGCCGATGGGGGACAGAGGAGAACGTCCTGACTTTC. Its translation is CASSRWGTEENVLTF.

This sequence joins TRBV9 and TRBJ1-2; D ambiguous. Germline V gene sequence: CDR1 SGDLS, CDR2 YYNGEE. The CDR3 sequence is 16 residues long. V lost 0 bases to trimming and J lost 6 bases, with 18 bases between them. CDR3 amino acids: CASSVESWVLEDGYTF. The CDR3 DNA is TGTGCCAGCAGCGTAGAGTCCTGGGTGCTGGAGGATGGCTACACCTTC.

CDR3 protein: CASSYTGPGDGYTF. Here the CDR3 DNA reads TGTGCCAGCAGTTACACAGGGCCTGGGGATGGCTACACCTTC. The rearrangement uses TRBV6-5 and TRBJ1-2; possible D gene TRBD1, 6 bases. The CDR3 is 14 residues long. Per the germline V gene, CDR1 is MNHEY and CDR2 is SVGAGI. Trimming took 2 bases from V and 6 from J, leaving 13 bases between them.

The chain recombines TRBV4-1 with TRBJ2-7, with D maybe TRBD1 (6 bases). The length of the CDR3 is 15 residues. CDR1 and CDR2 from the germline V gene are MGHRA and YSYEKL. V was shortened by 0 bases and J by 2 bases, with 11 bases between the two germline ends. CDR3 in amino acids: CASSQDPGAPYEQYF. The CDR3 DNA is TGCGCCAGCAGCCAAGACCCAGGGGCCCCCTACGAGCAGTACTTC.

This chain joins TRBV9 and TRBJ1-3, with a tentative D call TRBD1 (5 bases). Germline assignment: CDR1 SGDLS and CDR2 YYNGEE. The CDR3 spans 14 residues. V was trimmed by 4 bases and J by 4 bases, leaving 12 bases between them. Here the CDR3 DNA reads TGTGCCAGCAGCACCAACCGACAGGGAAACACCATATATTTT. Translating gives CASSTNRQGNTIYF.

The chain couples TRBV29-1 to TRBJ1-2, with no clear D. V was pared by 7 bases and J by 3 bases, with 15 bases between. The germline CDR1 and CDR2 sequences are SQVTM and ANQGSEA. The CDR3 contains 13 residues. CDR3 coding DNA: TGCAGCGCCCAAAGTCGGGTAGACTATGGCTACACCTTC. Residues: CSAQSRVDYGYTF.

V gene TRBV6-6 combines with J gene TRBJ1-2; no firm D call. Trimming pared 7 bases from V and 2 bases from J, leaving 14 bases between. CDR1 is MNHNY, CDR2 SVGAGI, per germline (reference sequence). The CDR3 is 14 amino acids. This chain's CDR3 is CASTSWPGNYGYTF. CDR3 in DNA: TGTGCCAGCACCTCTTGGCCGGGGAACTATGGCTACACCTTC.